This record covers a single T cell receptor beta chain. The antigen is unknown. TCRdb reprocessed the reads via MiXCR and lists one record per CDR3 protein. This sample yields 180,000 or so distinct CDR3 sequences, of which about 17% are seen a single time; about 23% belongs to the top ten. The sample belongs to a study of T cell repertoires in cytomegalovirus infection. Across the whole study: It can be stated that public TCR beta signatures indicated CMV infection as well as a matching HLA type.

The V gene's germline CDR1 is SQVTM and CDR2 ANQGSEA. This CDR3 is 14 amino acids long. V trimming: 4 bases; J trimming: 5 bases; junction bases outside the gene matches: 7. Study observations and caveats: HLA-C-restricted CMV clonotypes gave the most frequent clonotype in two of eight donors. Totalled public TCR beta family frequency picked out people who carried CMV plus the relevant HLA.

This TCR came from a human donor in good health (CMV status not recorded). Some clones in this sample may be carry-over from other donors' samples. The sequencing sample was made of CD8+ T cells from PBMCs. V usage is TRBV29-1 and J usage is TRBJ2-7; 11 bases are a match to TRBD1. The DNA of the CDR3 is TGCAGCGTTGTCGGGACAGGGGGTTGGCACGAGCAGTACTTC. It translates to CSVVGTGGWHEQYF.